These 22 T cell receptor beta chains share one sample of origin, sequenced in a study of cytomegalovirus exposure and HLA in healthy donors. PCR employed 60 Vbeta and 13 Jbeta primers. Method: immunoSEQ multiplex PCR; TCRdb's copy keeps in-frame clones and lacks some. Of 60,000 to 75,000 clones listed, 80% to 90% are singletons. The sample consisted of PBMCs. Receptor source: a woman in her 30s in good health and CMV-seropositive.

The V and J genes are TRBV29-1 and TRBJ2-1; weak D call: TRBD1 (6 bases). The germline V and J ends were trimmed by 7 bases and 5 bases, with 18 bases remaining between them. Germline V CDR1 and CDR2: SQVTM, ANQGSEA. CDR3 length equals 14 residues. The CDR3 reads CSAIKQGGDNEQFF. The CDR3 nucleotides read TGCAGCGCGATTAAACAGGGTGGGGACAATGAGCAGTTCTTC.

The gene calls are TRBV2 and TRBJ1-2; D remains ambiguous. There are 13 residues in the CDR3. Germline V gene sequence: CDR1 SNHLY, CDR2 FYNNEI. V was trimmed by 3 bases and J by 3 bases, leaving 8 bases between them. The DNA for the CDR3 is TGTGCCAGCAGTGAGTCACTGTACTATGGCTACACCTTC. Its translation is CASSESLYYGYTF.

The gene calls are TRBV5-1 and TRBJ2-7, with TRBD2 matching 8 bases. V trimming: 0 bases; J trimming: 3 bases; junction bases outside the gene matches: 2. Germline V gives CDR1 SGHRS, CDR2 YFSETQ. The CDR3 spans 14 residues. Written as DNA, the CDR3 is TGCGCCAGCAGCTTGGAAGCGGGGGTCTACGAGCAGTACTTC. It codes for CASSLEAGVYEQYF.

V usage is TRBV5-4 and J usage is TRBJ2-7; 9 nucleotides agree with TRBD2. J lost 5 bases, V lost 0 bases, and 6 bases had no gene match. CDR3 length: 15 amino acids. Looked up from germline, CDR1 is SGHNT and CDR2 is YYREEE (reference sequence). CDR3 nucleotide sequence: TGTGCCAGCAGCTTGGAGGCGCGGGAGGGTAACGAGCAGTACTTC. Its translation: CASSLEAREGNEQYF.

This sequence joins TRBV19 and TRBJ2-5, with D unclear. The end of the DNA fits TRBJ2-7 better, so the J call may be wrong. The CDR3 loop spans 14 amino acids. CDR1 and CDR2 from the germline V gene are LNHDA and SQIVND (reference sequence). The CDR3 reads CASSPLDRHYEQYF. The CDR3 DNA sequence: TGTGCCAGTAGTCCCCTCGATCGTCACTACGAGCAGTACTTC.

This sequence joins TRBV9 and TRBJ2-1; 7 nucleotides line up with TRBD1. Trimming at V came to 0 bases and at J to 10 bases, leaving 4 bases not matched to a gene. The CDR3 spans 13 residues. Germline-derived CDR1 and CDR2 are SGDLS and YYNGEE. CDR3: CASSVGDSQEQFF. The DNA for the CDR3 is TGTGCCAGCAGCGTAGGGGACAGCCAAGAGCAGTTCTTC.

This CDR3 reads CASSLGPAGGYEQYF. The CDR3 DNA is TGCGCCAGCAGCTTGGGCCCAGCGGGAGGCTACGAGCAGTACTTC. The chain carries TRBV5-1 and TRBJ2-7, with TRBD2 matching over 9 bases. The V gene's germline CDR1 is SGHRS and CDR2 YFSETQ. The CDR3 extends over 15 amino acids. Unmatched junction bases numbered 4, after V lost 0 bases and J lost 3 bases.

This CDR3 is CASSLDPGLLGEQFF. The CDR3 DNA follows: TGTGCCAGCAGCTTGGACCCGGGACTCCTGGGGGAGCAGTTCTTC. This chain uses TRBV7-9 with TRBJ2-1; a weak D match, TRBD2 (6 bases). The CDR3 length is 15 residues. V lost 3 bases and J 10 bases, leaving 19 bases between the germline ends. The V gene's germline CDR1 is SEHNR and CDR2 FQNEAQ (reference sequence).

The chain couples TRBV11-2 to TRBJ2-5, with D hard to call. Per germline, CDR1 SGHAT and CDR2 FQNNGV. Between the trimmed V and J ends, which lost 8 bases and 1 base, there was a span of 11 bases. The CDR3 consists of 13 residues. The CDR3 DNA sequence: TGTGCCAGCTCTGGGCCCGTCCAAGAGACCCAGTACTTC. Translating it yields CASSGPVQETQYF.

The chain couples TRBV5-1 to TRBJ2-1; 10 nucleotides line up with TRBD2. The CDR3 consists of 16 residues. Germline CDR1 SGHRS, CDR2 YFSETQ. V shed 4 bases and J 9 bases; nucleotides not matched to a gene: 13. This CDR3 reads CASSVSASGRIIEQFF. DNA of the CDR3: TGCGCCAGCAGCGTCTCTGCTAGCGGGAGAATTATTGAGCAGTTCTTC.

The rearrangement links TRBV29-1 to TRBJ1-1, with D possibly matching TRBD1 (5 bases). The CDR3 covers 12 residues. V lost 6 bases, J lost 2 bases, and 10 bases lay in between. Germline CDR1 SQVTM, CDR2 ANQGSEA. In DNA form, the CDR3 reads TGCAGCGTAGCAGGGAAAAACACTGAAGCTTTCTTT. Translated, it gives CSVAGKNTEAFF.

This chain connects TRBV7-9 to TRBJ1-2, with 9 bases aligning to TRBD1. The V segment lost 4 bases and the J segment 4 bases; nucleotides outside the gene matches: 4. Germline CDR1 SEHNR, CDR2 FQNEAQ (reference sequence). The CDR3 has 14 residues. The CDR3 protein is CASSSGTGIYGYTF. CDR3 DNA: TGTGCCAGCAGCTCCGGGACAGGGATCTATGGCTACACCTTC. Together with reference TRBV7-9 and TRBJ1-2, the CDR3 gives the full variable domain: DTGVSQNPRHKITKRGQNVTFRCDPISEHNRLYWYRQTLGQGPEFLTYFQNEAQLEKSRLLSDRFSAERPKGSFSTLEIQRTEQGDSAMYLCASSSGTGIYGYTFGSGTRLTVV.

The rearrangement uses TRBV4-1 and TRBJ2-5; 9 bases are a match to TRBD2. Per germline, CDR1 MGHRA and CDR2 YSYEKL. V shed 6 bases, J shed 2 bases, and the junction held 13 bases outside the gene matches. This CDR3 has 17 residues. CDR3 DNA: TGCGCCAGCAGGCCCCTTTTGACTAGCGGAAAACAAGAGACCCAGTACTTC. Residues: CASRPLLTSGKQETQYF.

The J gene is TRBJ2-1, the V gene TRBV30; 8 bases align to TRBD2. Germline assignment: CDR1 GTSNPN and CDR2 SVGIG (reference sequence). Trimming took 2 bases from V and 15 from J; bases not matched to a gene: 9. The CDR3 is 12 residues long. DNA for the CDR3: TGTGCCTGGAGTATCGGAGGGACTAGTCCGTTCTTC. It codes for CAWSIGGTSPFF. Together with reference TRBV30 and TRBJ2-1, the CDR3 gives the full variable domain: SQTIHQWPATLVQPVGSPLSLECTVEGTSNPNLYWYRQAAGRGLQLLFYSVGIGQISSEVPQNLSASRPQDRQFILSSKKLLLSDSGFYLCAWSIGGTSPFFGPGTRLTVL.

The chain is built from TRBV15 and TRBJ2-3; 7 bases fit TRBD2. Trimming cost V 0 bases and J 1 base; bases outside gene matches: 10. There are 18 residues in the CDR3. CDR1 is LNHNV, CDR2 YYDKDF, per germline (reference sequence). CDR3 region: CATSRDRASGGRTDTQYF. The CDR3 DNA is TGTGCCACCAGCAGAGATCGGGCTAGCGGAGGCCGCACAGATACGCAGTATTTT.

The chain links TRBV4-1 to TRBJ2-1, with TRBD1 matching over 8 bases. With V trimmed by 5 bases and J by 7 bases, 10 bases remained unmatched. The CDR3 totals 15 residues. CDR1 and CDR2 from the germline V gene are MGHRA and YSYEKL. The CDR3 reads CASSNTGTGINEQFF. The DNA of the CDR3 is TGCGCCAGCAGCAACACCGGGACAGGTATTAATGAGCAGTTCTTC.

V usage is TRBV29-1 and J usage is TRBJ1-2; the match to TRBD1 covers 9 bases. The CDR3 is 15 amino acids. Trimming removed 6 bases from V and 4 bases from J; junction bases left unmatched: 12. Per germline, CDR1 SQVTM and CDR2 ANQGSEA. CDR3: CSVTTGTGSAYGYTF. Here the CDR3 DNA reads TGCAGCGTCACCACCGGGACAGGGTCCGCCTATGGCTACACCTTC. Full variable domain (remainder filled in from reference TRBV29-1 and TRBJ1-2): SAVISQKPSRDICQRGTSLTIQCQVDSQVTMMFWYRQQPGQSLTLIATANQGSEATYESGFVIDKFPISRPNLTFSTLTVSNMSPEDSSIYLCSVTTGTGSAYGYTFGSGTRLTVV.

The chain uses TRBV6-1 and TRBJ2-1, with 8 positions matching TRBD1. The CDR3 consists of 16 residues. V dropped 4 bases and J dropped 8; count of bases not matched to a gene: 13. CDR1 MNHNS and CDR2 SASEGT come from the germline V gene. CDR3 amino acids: CASSGSGTGVIHEQFF. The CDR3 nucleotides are TGTGCCAGCAGTGGCTCGGGGACAGGTGTAATCCATGAGCAGTTCTTC.

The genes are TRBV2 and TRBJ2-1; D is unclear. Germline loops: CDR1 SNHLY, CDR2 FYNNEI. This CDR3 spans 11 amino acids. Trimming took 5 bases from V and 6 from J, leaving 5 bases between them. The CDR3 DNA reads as TGTGCCAGCAGTTACAGCAATGAGCAGTTCTTC. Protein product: CASSYSNEQFF.

The CDR3 region is CASSVERDGYTF. The CDR3, as DNA: TGTGCCAGCAGCGTAGAGCGGGATGGCTACACCTTC. The chain employs TRBV9 and TRBJ1-2; D not resolved. There are 12 residues in the CDR3. Germline V gene data show CDR1 as SGDLS and CDR2 as YYNGEE. V was shortened by 0 bases and J by 6 bases, with 6 bases between the two germline ends.

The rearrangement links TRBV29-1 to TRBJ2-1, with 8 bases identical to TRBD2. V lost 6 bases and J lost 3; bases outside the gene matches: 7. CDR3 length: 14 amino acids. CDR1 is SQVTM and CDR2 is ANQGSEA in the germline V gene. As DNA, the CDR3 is TGCAGCGTCATACTAGCGGATTTCTACAATGAGCAGTTCTTC. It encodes CSVILADFYNEQFF.

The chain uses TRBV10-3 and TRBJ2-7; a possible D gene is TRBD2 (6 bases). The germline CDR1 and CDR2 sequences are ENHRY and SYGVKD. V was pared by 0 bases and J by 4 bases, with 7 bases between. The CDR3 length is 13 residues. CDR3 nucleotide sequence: TGTGCCATCAGTGAGTCTGCGGGGTACGAGCAGTACTTC. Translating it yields CAISESAGYEQYF.